The 22 T cell receptor beta chains given below trace back to one sample, sequenced in a study of T cell repertoires in cytomegalovirus infection. TCRdb re-derived calls from the reads in MiXCR, one entry per CDR3 protein. This sample has 450,000 to 600,000 distinct CDR3 sequences; approximately 10% occur once, and the top ten carry 10% to 13%. The sample taken for sequencing was PBMCs. The receptors come from a human donor in good health (CMV status not recorded). Some clones in this sample may be carry-over from other donors' samples.

The rearrangement links TRBV29-1 to TRBJ2-5; a possible D gene is TRBD1 (7 bases). The CDR3 covers 14 residues. The germline V gene encodes CDR1 SQVTM and CDR2 ANQGSEA. Trimming left V 6 bases short and J 4 bases short, with 18 bases between. In DNA, the CDR3 is TGCAGCGTAAGCACCAGGGGGGCGGCAGAGACCCAGTACTTC. This codes for CSVSTRGAAETQYF. The full variable domain, its missing parts supplied by reference TRBV29-1 and TRBJ2-5, is SAVISQKPSRDICQRGTSLTIQCQVDSQVTMMFWYRQQPGQSLTLIATANQGSEATYESGFVIDKFPISRPNLTFSTLTVSNMSPEDSSIYLCSVSTRGAAETQYFGPGTRLLVL.

This clonotype came up a few times. V and J are TRBV23-1 and TRBJ2-7, with D perhaps TRBD1 (6 bases). TRBV23-1 qualifies as an ORF whose function is uncertain. There are 14 residues in the CDR3. V was shortened by 3 bases and J by 3 bases, with 12 bases between the two germline ends. The DNA of the CDR3 is TGCGCCAGCAGTCATCATTTACAGGGCTACGAGCAGTACTTC. Its protein is CASSHHLQGYEQYF.

The V gene is TRBV7-9, the J gene TRBJ2-5, with 8 bases identical to TRBD2. Germline loops: CDR1 SEHNR, CDR2 FQNEAQ (reference sequence). V trimming: 4 bases; J trimming: 5 bases; junction bases outside the gene matches: 12. The CDR3 sequence is 16 residues long. CDR3 nucleotide sequence: TGTGCCAGCAGCTCTGGGGGGCGGGGGGTGAAGGAGACCCAGTACTTC. Translating it yields CASSSGGRGVKETQYF.

The genes are TRBV29-1 and TRBJ2-1; TRBD2 agrees at 16 bases. The germline gives CDR1 SQVTM, CDR2 ANQGSEA. J lost 10 bases, V lost 4 bases, and 1 base had no gene match. The CDR3 runs to 13 residues. CDR3 bases: TGCAGCGTTGCGGGACTAGCGGGGGGGGAGCAGTTCTTC. Translating it yields CSVAGLAGGEQFF.

This clonotype has a count of ten or more. The J gene is TRBJ2-7, the V gene TRBV7-6; D is perhaps TRBD1 or TRBD2 (5 bases each). Germline V gene sequence: CDR1 SGHVS, CDR2 FNYEAQ. This CDR3 comprises 15 residues. With 4 bases removed from V and 3 bases from J, the gap between germline ends came to 16 bases. This CDR3 reads CASSSRDPLNYEQYF. CDR3 coding DNA: TGTGCCAGCAGCTCCCGGGACCCGCTCAACTACGAGCAGTACTTC.

This clonotype was seen ten or more times. The gene calls are TRBV7-9 and TRBJ2-5; TRBD1 is a possible D gene (6 bases). The CDR3 extends over 15 amino acids. Per the germline V gene, CDR1 is SEHNR and CDR2 is FQNEAQ (reference sequence). V was shortened by 2 bases and J by 2 bases, with 12 bases between the two germline ends. This CDR3 is CASSLRAGQQETQYF. DNA for the CDR3: TGTGCCAGCAGCTTACGGGCCGGACAGCAAGAGACCCAGTACTTC.

This clonotype was detected only a few times. The J gene is TRBJ2-1, the V gene TRBV3-1; D gene unclear. Germline lookup yields CDR1 LGHDT and CDR2 YNNKEL (reference sequence). This CDR3 comprises 17 residues. V was pared by 1 base and J by 2 bases, with 15 bases between. The CDR3 spells CASSQAWLQPTYNEQFF. DNA of the CDR3: TGTGCCAGCAGCCAAGCTTGGTTGCAACCCACCTACAATGAGCAGTTCTTC.

This clonotype appeared a few times. The chain carries TRBV29-1 and TRBJ2-3, with 7 bases lining up with TRBD1. After removal of 4 bases from V and 5 bases from J, the junction contained 3 bases not matched to a gene. This CDR3 spans 12 amino acids. Per germline, CDR1 SQVTM and CDR2 ANQGSEA. For the CDR3, the DNA is TGCAGCGTTGTCCAGGGGGTAGATACGCAGTATTTT. This sequence encodes CSVVQGVDTQYF.

This clonotype was counted ten times or more. The chain carries TRBV5-1 and TRBJ2-1; TRBD2 matches at 12 bases. CDR3 size: 15 residues. Germline lookup yields CDR1 SGHRS and CDR2 YFSETQ. The V gene end was trimmed by 0 bases and the J gene end by 7 bases; junction bases not matched to a gene: 2. The CDR3 nucleotides read TGCGCCAGCAGCTTGGGGGGGACTAGCGGGAATGAGCAGTTCTTC. Residues: CASSLGGTSGNEQFF.

There are many counts of this clonotype. V usage is TRBV6-1 and J usage is TRBJ1-5; D unresolved. This CDR3 is 17 amino acids long. Per germline, CDR1 MNHNS and CDR2 SASEGT. V lost 3 bases to trimming and J lost 4 bases, with 19 bases between them. The CDR3 is CASSEPGSLGLNQPQHF. The CDR3 bases are TGTGCCAGCAGTGAGCCGGGATCCCTTGGCCTAAATCAGCCCCAGCATTTT.

V is TRBV7-3 and J is TRBJ2-7, with TRBD2 matching over 10 bases. Germline V gives CDR1 SGHTA, CDR2 FQGTGA. The ends lost 2 bases at V and 4 bases at J; junction bases unmatched: 14. The CDR3 consists of 18 residues. CDR3 loop: CASSLGGSLAGEGYEQYF. CDR3 DNA: TGTGCCAGCAGCTTAGGGGGGAGTCTAGCGGGAGAAGGGTACGAGCAGTACTTC.

This clonotype was found many times. This chain uses TRBV6-5 with TRBJ2-7; D gene unclear. V lost 0 bases to trimming and J lost 7 bases, with 13 bases between them. The CDR3 extends over 14 amino acids. Germline values: CDR1 MNHEY, CDR2 SVGAGI. In DNA form, the CDR3 reads TGTGCCAGCAGTTACTCTGAGGAATCTCGTGAGCAGTACTTC. Translating gives CASSYSEESREQYF.

The table lists this clonotype with many counts. This chain links TRBV7-6 with TRBJ2-1; D call uncertain. Per germline, CDR1 SGHVS and CDR2 FNYEAQ. Trimming pared 8 bases from V and 7 bases from J, leaving 9 bases between. The CDR3 runs to 11 residues. CDR3 nucleotides: TGTGCCAGCTCCGGCGGAAATGAGCAGTTCTTC. Translating it yields CASSGGNEQFF.

In this sample, this clonotype turned up a few times. V usage is TRBV5-1 and J usage is TRBJ2-3, with 9 bases fitting TRBD2. The CDR3 has 16 amino acids. With V trimmed by 0 bases and J by 5 bases, 7 bases remained unmatched. Looked up from germline, CDR1 is SGHRS and CDR2 is YFSETQ. This chain's CDR3 is CASSLAGGGVQDTQYF. CDR3 in DNA: TGCGCCAGCAGCTTGGCCGGCGGGGGGGTACAAGATACGCAGTATTTT. The full variable domain, its missing parts supplied by reference TRBV5-1 and TRBJ2-3, is KAGVTQTPRYLIKTRGQQVTLSCSPISGHRSVSWYQQTPGQGLQFLFEYFSETQRNKGNFPGRFSGRQFSNSRSEMNVSTLELGDSALYLCASSLAGGGVQDTQYFGPGTRLTVL.

Ten or more counts support this clonotype. V is TRBV15 and J is TRBJ2-3, with unresolved D. Trimming shortened V by 5 bases and J by 1 base, and 4 bases separated the two germline ends. The CDR3 extends over 12 amino acids. From germline, CDR1 is LNHNV and CDR2 YYDKDF (reference sequence). This chain's CDR3 is CATSLGTDTQYF. CDR3 nucleotide sequence: TGTGCCACCAGCCTAGGCACAGATACGCAGTATTTT.

J is TRBJ1-5 and V is TRBV27, with unresolved D. The V and J ends lost 6 bases and 5 bases respectively, with 11 bases between them. Germline CDR1 MNHEY, CDR2 SMNVEV (reference sequence). The CDR3 is 13 residues long. The CDR3 is CASSPDTYQPQHF. CDR3 coding DNA: TGTGCCAGCAGCCCCGATACCTATCAGCCCCAGCATTTT.

This clonotype was observed many times. The CDR3 spells CASSLRGRTDYSGNTIYF. The DNA for the CDR3 is TGTGCCAGTAGTCTCAGGGGCCGGACCGATTACTCTGGAAACACCATATATTTT. The gene calls are TRBV19 and TRBJ1-3; maybe TRBD1 (6 bases). Trimming cost V 5 bases and J 0 bases, with 20 bases left between them. The germline V gene encodes CDR1 LNHDA and CDR2 SQIVND (reference sequence). There are 18 residues in the CDR3.

There are many counts of this clonotype. V is TRBV7-2 and J is TRBJ2-2, with 12 bases aligning to TRBD2. With V trimmed by 10 bases and J by 4 bases, 10 bases remained unmatched. Germline V gene data show CDR1 as SGHTA and CDR2 as FQGNSA. This CDR3 is built from 16 residues. DNA for the CDR3: TGTGCCACCACCCCTAGCGGGAGGGCCGGCACCGGGGAGCTGTTTTTT. It encodes CATTPSGRAGTGELFF.

This clonotype was detected a few times. The chain carries TRBV12-3 or TRBV12-4 and TRBJ1-5; no reliable D call. V lost 5 bases to trimming and J lost 6 bases, with 14 bases between them. This CDR3 spans 14 amino acids. The CDR3 here is CASSLTPEAQPQHF. The CDR3 DNA reads TGTGCCAGCAGTCTCACGCCAGAGGCTCAGCCCCAGCATTTT.

There are many counts of this clonotype. The chain couples TRBV7-3 to TRBJ2-5, with no clear D. Trimming stripped 3 bases from V and 0 bases from J, with 5 bases between. The CDR3 is 13 amino acids. Germline CDR1 reads SGHTA; CDR2 reads FQGTGA. Here the CDR3 reads CASSLQYQETQYF. The CDR3, as DNA: TGTGCCAGCAGCTTGCAGTACCAAGAGACCCAGTACTTC.

Details on this clonotype: A read error may be the cause here, since a much bigger clone is one base away. This chain uses TRBV4-2 with TRBJ2-1, with unresolved D. The germline CDR1 and CDR2 sequences are LGHNA and YNFKEQ. This CDR3 region has 15 residues. V lost 2 bases to trimming and J lost 4 bases, with 12 bases between them. This chain's CDR3 is CASSQTEYAYNEQFF. The CDR3 bases are TGTGCCAGCAGCCAAACAGAGTATGCGTACAATGAGCAGTTCTTC.

This clonotype was seen many times. V gene TRBV25-1 combines with J gene TRBJ2-7, with 12 positions matching TRBD2. This CDR3 has 15 residues. V shed 6 bases and J 0 bases; nucleotides not matched to a gene: 3. Germline V gene data show CDR1 as MGHDK and CDR2 as SYGVNS. The CDR3 protein is CASRWTSGDSYEQYF. In DNA form, the CDR3 reads TGTGCCAGCAGGTGGACTAGCGGGGACTCCTACGAGCAGTACTTC.